The 25 T cell receptor beta chains in this list originate from one sample, sequenced in a study of cytomegalovirus exposure and HLA in healthy donors. With 60 Vbeta and 13 Jbeta primers, the PCR was carried out. Data came from immunoSEQ multiplex PCR; TCRdb stores just in-frame clones and leaves some out. The table lists 200,000 or so clones, about 80% of them singletons. Sequencing used PBMCs. The receptors were gathered from a woman aged 18 to 35 in good health and CMV-seropositive.

The chain employs TRBV10-2 and TRBJ1-5; no clear D gene. Looked up from germline, CDR1 is WSHSY and CDR2 is SAAADI. V was trimmed by 0 bases and J by 6 bases, leaving 9 bases between them. The CDR3 sequence is 14 residues long. CDR3 loop: CASSESGRVQPQHF. The CDR3 bases are TGCGCCAGCAGTGAGTCGGGGAGGGTTCAGCCCCAGCATTTT.

This clone was counted once. The V call is TRBV29-1, the J call TRBJ2-1, with 13 bases matching TRBD2. This CDR3 comprises 17 residues. V shed 6 bases, J shed 5 bases, and the junction held 13 bases outside the gene matches. The germline V gene has CDR1 SQVTM and CDR2 ANQGSEA. The CDR3 reads CSVNQGLAGRGDNEQFF. DNA for the CDR3: TGCAGCGTCAACCAGGGACTAGCGGGAAGAGGAGACAATGAGCAGTTCTTC.

The chain employs TRBV4-3 and TRBJ1-1; D remains unclear. This CDR3 has 12 amino acids. Per germline, CDR1 LGHNA and CDR2 YSLEER. Between the trimmed V and J ends, which lost 1 base and 7 bases, there was a span of 7 bases. The CDR3 region is CASSQAGGEAFF. The CDR3 bases are TGCGCCAGCAGCCAAGCCGGAGGTGAAGCTTTCTTT.

The chain has TRBV28 and TRBJ2-2; D possibly corresponds to TRBD1 (6 bases). This CDR3 has 15 amino acids. Trimming pared 2 bases from V and 0 bases from J, leaving 7 bases between. Per germline, CDR1 MDHEN and CDR2 SYDVKM. For the CDR3, the DNA is TGTGCCAGCAGTTTACAGGGGCCGAACACCGGGGAGCTGTTTTTT. Its translation is CASSLQGPNTGELFF.

This clone was seen only a few times. The chain employs TRBV7-8 and TRBJ1-1, with 7 bases aligning to TRBD1. The CDR3 has 15 residues. Trimming at V came to 5 bases and at J to 4 bases, leaving 10 bases not matched to a gene. Germline values: CDR1 SGHVS, CDR2 FQNEAQ. Here the CDR3 DNA reads TGTGCCAGCAGCCCTTCGACAGGGAGGCGCACTGAAGCTTTCTTT. It translates to CASSPSTGRRTEAFF.

The chain joins TRBV5-1 to TRBJ2-3, with 9 bases fitting TRBD1. V dropped 3 bases and J dropped 1; count of bases not matched to a gene: 0. The germline CDR1 and CDR2 sequences are SGHRS and YFSETQ. This CDR3 spans 14 amino acids. Written as DNA, the CDR3 is TGCGCCAGCAGCTGGGACAGGGGCACAGATACGCAGTATTTT. Translation: CASSWDRGTDTQYF.

The chain carries TRBV6-5 and TRBJ1-2, with D unclear. CDR1 MNHEY and CDR2 SVGAGI come from the germline V gene. There are 13 residues in the CDR3. Trimming removed 7 bases from V and 5 bases from J, with 14 bases in between. The CDR3 bases are TGTGCCAGCAAAAGGGCAGCGGGGTATGGCTACACCTTC. It yields the protein CASKRAAGYGYTF.

This sequence joins TRBV30 and TRBJ2-7; TRBD1 might be the D (6 bases). Trimming shortened V by 2 bases and J by 0 bases, and 17 bases separated the two germline ends. Germline V gene sequence: CDR1 GTSNPN, CDR2 SVGIG (reference sequence). CDR3 length: 16 residues. The CDR3 DNA is TGTGCCTGGAGTCCCCGGGACACAGCACCCTCCTACGAGCAGTACTTC. It yields the protein CAWSPRDTAPSYEQYF.

The gene calls are TRBV5-1 and TRBJ2-5; D possibly corresponds to TRBD1 (6 bases). Germline CDR1 and CDR2: SGHRS and YFSETQ. The V end lost 4 bases, the J end lost 5 bases, and 12 bases lay between the germline ends. The CDR3 covers 13 residues. The CDR3 protein is CASSPDSGETQYF. The CDR3 region has the DNA TGCGCCAGCAGCCCGGACAGTGGTGAGACCCAGTACTTC.

For the CDR3, the DNA is TGTGCCAGCAGGGACAGGGTCTCACGCCAGTACTTC. Its translation: CASRDRVSRQYF. This rearrangement joins TRBV27 to TRBJ2-5; 8 positions agree with TRBD1. With V trimmed by 6 bases and J by 10 bases, 7 bases remained unmatched. The CDR3 covers 12 residues. Germline assignment: CDR1 MNHEY and CDR2 SMNVEV (reference sequence).

In DNA form, the CDR3 reads TGTGCCAGCAGCTTAGAAATAGCTGGGGCTCTGGTCACAGATACGCAGTATTTT. Translated, it gives CASSLEIAGALVTDTQYF. V is TRBV7-6 and J is TRBJ2-3; D is perhaps TRBD1 (5 bases). The CDR3 extends over 18 amino acids. Trimming removed 1 base from V and 2 bases from J, with 19 bases in between. From germline, CDR1 is SGHVS and CDR2 FNYEAQ.

The chain recombines TRBV13 with TRBJ2-3; 15 positions match TRBD2. Unmatched junction bases numbered 10, after V lost 5 bases and J lost 4 bases. Germline CDR1 is PRHDT and CDR2 is FYEKMQ (reference sequence). CDR3 length equals 18 residues. As DNA, the CDR3 is TGTGCCAGCAGCCTCGGACTAGCGGGGGGGCCTTGGGCAGATACGCAGTATTTT. It encodes CASSLGLAGGPWADTQYF.

V gene TRBV9 combines with J gene TRBJ1-1; a possible D gene is TRBD1 (5 bases). CDR3 length: 14 residues. V dropped 0 bases and J dropped 1 base, with 7 bases sitting between them. Germline V lookup: CDR1 SGDLS, CDR2 YYNGEE. The CDR3 protein is CASSVVDRNTEAFF. DNA of the CDR3: TGTGCCAGCAGCGTAGTAGACAGGAACACTGAAGCTTTCTTT. The full variable domain, rest sourced from reference TRBV9 and TRBJ1-1, is DSGVTQTPKHLITATGQRVTLRCSPRSGDLSVYWYQQSLDQGLQFLIQYYNGEERAKGNILERFSAQQFPDLHSELNLSSLELGDSALYFCASSVVDRNTEAFFGQGTRLTVV.

This chain uses TRBV7-2 with TRBJ2-5; 9 bases align to TRBD2. Germline V gene lookup returns CDR1 SGHTA and CDR2 FQGNSA. V was clipped by 5 bases and J by 4 bases; unmatched bases: 11. The CDR3 runs 16 residues. CDR3 coding DNA: TGTGCCAGCAGCCGCGCGCGGGCGGGGGGGGCAGAGACCCAGTACTTC. Translation gives CASSRARAGGAETQYF.

This clone was detected only a few times. The chain is built from TRBV5-1 and TRBJ1-1; no reliable D call. CDR1 and CDR2 from the germline V gene are SGHRS and YFSETQ. V gave up 0 bases and J gave up 4 bases, with 10 bases separating them. The CDR3 is made up of 14 amino acids. CDR3 loop: CASSLEREVTEAFF. The CDR3 coding sequence is TGCGCCAGCAGCTTGGAGAGGGAAGTCACTGAAGCTTTCTTT.

This clone has a single count. V is TRBV2 and J is TRBJ1-5; D call uncertain. V was cut by 4 bases and J by 6 bases, with 16 bases left in between. This CDR3 comprises 15 residues. Germline CDR1 and CDR2: SNHLY and FYNNEI. CDR3 sequence (DNA): TGTGCCAGCAGTGGCTTACAGAACGCGGGTCAGCCCCAGCATTTT. Residues: CASSGLQNAGQPQHF.

The chain employs TRBV7-9 and TRBJ1-6; TRBD1 is a possible D gene (6 bases). From germline, CDR1 is SEHNR and CDR2 FQNEAQ (reference sequence). This CDR3 contains 14 residues. With 5 bases removed from V and 6 bases from J, the gap between germline ends came to 11 bases. The CDR3 loop reads CASSRRGANSPLHF. The DNA for the CDR3 is TGTGCCAGCAGCAGGCGGGGGGCTAATTCACCCCTCCACTTT.

The chain links TRBV19 to TRBJ1-1; D gene ambiguous. Deletions cut 10 bases from V and 5 bases from J, with 14 bases between. The CDR3 has 12 residues. In germline, CDR1 is LNHDA, CDR2 SQIVND (reference sequence). CDR3 sequence: CATRPGYTEAFF. The CDR3 DNA sequence: TGTGCCACGAGGCCGGGATATACTGAAGCTTTCTTT.

The chain combines TRBV29-1 with TRBJ2-2, with 11 bases lining up with TRBD1. The CDR3 runs to 13 residues. Germline V gene lookup returns CDR1 SQVTM and CDR2 ANQGSEA. V lost 8 bases to trimming and J lost 5 bases; unmatched junction nucleotides: 4. The CDR3 reads CSIGTGGTGELFF. The CDR3 nucleotides read TGCAGCATCGGGACAGGGGGGACCGGGGAGCTGTTTTTT.

V gene TRBV19 combines with J gene TRBJ2-2; TRBD1 is a possible D gene (5 bases). The CDR3 consists of 15 residues. The germline CDR1 and CDR2 sequences are LNHDA and SQIVND (reference sequence). V lost 3 bases and J 7 bases, leaving 15 bases between the germline ends. This chain's CDR3 is CASSMGGAPDGELFF. In DNA form, the CDR3 reads TGTGCCAGTAGTATGGGTGGGGCGCCTGACGGGGAGCTGTTTTTT.

The chain couples TRBV7-8 to TRBJ1-4, with 7 bases aligning to TRBD1. This CDR3 contains 16 residues. V gave up 5 bases and J gave up 4 bases; unmatched junction bases: 10. Germline V gene lookup returns CDR1 SGHVS and CDR2 FQNEAQ. Here the CDR3 DNA reads TGTGCCAGCAGCCCCGACAGGGTTGCCCTTAATGAAAAACTGTTTTTT. This translates into CASSPDRVALNEKLFF. Combining the CDR3 with reference TRBV7-8 and TRBJ1-4 gives the whole variable domain GAGVSQSPRYKVAKRGQDVALRCDPISGHVSLFWYQQALGQGPEFLTYFQNEAQLDKSGLPSDRFFAERPEGSVSTLKIQRTQQEDSAVYLCASSPDRVALNEKLFFGSGTQLSVL.

J is TRBJ2-5 and V is TRBV6-5; D is perhaps TRBD2 (7 bases). Deletions cut 6 bases from V and 5 bases from J, with 16 bases between. The CDR3 is made up of 14 amino acids. Germline CDR1 and CDR2: MNHEY and SVGAGI. The CDR3 DNA follows: TGTGCCAGCAGCTTAGGGGGGGGCTGGGAGACCCAGTACTTC. It codes for CASSLGGGWETQYF.

This rearrangement joins TRBV6-8 to TRBJ2-1, with no clear D. Germline CDR1 and CDR2: MNHGY and SAAAGT. This CDR3 is 14 amino acids long. V dropped 2 bases and J dropped 7 bases, with 12 bases sitting between them. The CDR3, as DNA: TGTGCCAGCAGTTACGTGCTAGTAAGTAATGAGCAGTTCTTC. It encodes CASSYVLVSNEQFF.

This chain links TRBV11-3 with TRBJ1-1; D may be TRBD1 (5 bases). This CDR3 is 15 amino acids long. V was clipped by 5 bases and J by 5 bases, with 18 bases between them. In germline, CDR1 is SGHNT, CDR2 YENEEA. The DNA for the CDR3 is TGTGCCAGCAGCCAAGGTGGGGGGGTTGAGACTGAAGCTTTCTTT. Protein product: CASSQGGGVETEAFF.

V gene TRBV7-6 combines with J gene TRBJ1-1; D unresolved. Germline assignment: CDR1 SGHVS and CDR2 FNYEAQ. The CDR3 loop spans 13 amino acids. V shed 8 bases and J shed 0 bases, with 10 bases lying between them. CDR3 protein: CASSQRMNTEAFF. DNA for the CDR3: TGTGCCAGCTCACAGCGGATGAACACTGAAGCTTTCTTT.